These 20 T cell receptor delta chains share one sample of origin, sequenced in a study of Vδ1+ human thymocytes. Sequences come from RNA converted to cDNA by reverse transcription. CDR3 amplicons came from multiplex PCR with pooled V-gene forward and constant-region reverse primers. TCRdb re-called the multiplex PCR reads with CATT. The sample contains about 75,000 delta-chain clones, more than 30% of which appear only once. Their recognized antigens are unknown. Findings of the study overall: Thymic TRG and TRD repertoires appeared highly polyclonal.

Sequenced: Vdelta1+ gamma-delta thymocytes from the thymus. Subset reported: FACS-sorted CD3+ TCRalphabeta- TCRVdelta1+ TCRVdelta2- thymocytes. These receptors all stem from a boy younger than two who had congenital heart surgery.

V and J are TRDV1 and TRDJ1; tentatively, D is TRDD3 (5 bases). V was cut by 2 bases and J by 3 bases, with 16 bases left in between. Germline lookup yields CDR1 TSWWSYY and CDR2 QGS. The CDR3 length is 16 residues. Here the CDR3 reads CALGEAPPGYPDKLIF. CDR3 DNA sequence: TGTGCTCTTGGGGAAGCGCCTCCTGGGTACCCCGATAAACTCATCTTT.

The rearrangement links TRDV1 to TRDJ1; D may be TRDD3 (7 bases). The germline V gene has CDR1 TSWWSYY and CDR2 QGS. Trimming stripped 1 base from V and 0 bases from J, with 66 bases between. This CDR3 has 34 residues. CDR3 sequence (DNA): TGTGCTCTTGGGGAACGGGAAGGATCCTACTTGGGTAGTGTCCTGGGGGCCGATACCCCTCGCGGCCCCTTCCGGATCCTATACACCGATAAACTCATCTTT. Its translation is CALGEREGSYLGSVLGADTPRGPFRILYTDKLIF.

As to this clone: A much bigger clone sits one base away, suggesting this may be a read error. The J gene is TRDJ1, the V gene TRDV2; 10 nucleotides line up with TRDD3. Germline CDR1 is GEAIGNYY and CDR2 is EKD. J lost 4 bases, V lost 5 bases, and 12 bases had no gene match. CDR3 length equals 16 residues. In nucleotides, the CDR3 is TGTGCCTGTGCCACTTCTACTGGGGGATCAGGCGATAAACTCATCTTT. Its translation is CACATSTGGSGDKLIF.

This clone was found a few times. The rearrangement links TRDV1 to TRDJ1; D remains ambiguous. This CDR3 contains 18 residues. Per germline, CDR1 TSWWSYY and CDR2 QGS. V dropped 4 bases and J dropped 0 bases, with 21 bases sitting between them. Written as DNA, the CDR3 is TGTGCTCTTGGGGCCCCAAGGACTCTCAGGACTTACACCGATAAACTCATCTTT. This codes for CALGAPRTLRTYTDKLIF.

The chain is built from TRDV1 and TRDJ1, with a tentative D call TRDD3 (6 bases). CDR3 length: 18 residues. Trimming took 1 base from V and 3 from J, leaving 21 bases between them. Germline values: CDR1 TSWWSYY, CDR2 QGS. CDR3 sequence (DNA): TGTGCTCTTGGGGAACGGAAAAGCCACCCGCACTGGGCCGATAAACTCATCTTT. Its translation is CALGERKSHPHWADKLIF.

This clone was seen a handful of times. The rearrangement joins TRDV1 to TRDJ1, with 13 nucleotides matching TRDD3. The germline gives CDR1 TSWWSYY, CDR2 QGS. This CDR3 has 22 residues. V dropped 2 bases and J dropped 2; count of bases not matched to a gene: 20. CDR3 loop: CALGETPLYWGIRDGRTDKLIF. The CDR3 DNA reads TGTGCTCTTGGGGAAACCCCCCTGTACTGGGGGATACGCGACGGGAGGACCGATAAACTCATCTTT.

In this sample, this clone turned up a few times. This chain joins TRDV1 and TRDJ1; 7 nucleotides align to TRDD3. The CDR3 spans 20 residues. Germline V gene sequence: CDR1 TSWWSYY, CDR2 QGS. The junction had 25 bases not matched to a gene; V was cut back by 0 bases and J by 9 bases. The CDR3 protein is CALGELVLPSLLGSKRELIF. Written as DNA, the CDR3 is TGTGCTCTTGGGGAACTTGTTCTACCATCTTTACTGGGGTCGAAGCGGGAACTCATCTTT.

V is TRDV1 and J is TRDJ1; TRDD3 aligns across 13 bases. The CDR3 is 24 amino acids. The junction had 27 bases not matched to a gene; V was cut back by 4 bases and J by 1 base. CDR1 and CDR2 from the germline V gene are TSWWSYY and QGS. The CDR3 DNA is TGTGCTCTTGGGGGACGACCTCTACCGTACTGGGGGATACGCGCGACGGGTCGCACCGATAAACTCATCTTT. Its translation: CALGGRPLPYWGIRATGRTDKLIF.

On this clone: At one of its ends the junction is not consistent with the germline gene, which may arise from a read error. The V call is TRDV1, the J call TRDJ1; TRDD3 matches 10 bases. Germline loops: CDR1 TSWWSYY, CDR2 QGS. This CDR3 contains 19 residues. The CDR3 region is CALGEWLLPLGDEADKLIF. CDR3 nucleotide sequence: TGTGCCCTTGGGGAATGGTTACTCCCACTGGGGGATGAAGCCGATAAACTCATCTTT.

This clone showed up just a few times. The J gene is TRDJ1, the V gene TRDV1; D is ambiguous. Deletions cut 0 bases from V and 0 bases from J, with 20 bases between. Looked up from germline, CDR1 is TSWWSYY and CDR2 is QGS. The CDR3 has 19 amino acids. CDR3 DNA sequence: TGTGCTCTTGGGGAACTGGGTCTCCCCGCTCCCTCGTACACCGATAAACTCATCTTT. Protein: CALGELGLPAPSYTDKLIF.

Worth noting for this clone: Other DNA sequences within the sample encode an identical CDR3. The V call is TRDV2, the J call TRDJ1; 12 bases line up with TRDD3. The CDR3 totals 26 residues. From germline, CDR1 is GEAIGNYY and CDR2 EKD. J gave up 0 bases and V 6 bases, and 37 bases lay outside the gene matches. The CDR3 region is CACHTPNTKLVLGDTTKIRYTDKLIF. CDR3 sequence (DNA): TGTGCCTGTCATACACCAAATACCAAACTAGTACTGGGGGATACTACCAAAATCCGGTACACCGATAAACTCATCTTT.

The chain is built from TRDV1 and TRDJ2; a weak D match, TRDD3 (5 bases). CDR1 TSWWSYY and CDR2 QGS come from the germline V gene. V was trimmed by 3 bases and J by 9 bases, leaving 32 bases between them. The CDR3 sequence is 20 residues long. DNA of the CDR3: TGTGCTCTTGGGGACCCACTACTAACCCTGGATATGCCCCTCAGCACACAACTCTTCTTT. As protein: CALGDPLLTLDMPLSTQLFF.

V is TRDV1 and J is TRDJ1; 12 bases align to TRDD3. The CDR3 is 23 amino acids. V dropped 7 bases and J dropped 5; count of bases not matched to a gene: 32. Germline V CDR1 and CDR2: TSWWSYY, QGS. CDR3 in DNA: TGTGCTCTTGCTCTTGTTGATCTTCCTACACTCTCGCTGGGGGATACGCTGGGGGATAAACTCATCTTT. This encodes CALALVDLPTLSLGDTLGDKLIF.

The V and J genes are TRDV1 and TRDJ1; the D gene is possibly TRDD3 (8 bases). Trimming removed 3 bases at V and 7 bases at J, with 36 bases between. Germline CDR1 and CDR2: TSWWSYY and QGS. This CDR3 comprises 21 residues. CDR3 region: CALGDRGSSYLTGGQRGKLIF. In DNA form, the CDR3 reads TGTGCTCTTGGGGACCGGGGGAGTTCCTACCTTACTGGGGGCCAAAGAGGTAAACTCATCTTT.

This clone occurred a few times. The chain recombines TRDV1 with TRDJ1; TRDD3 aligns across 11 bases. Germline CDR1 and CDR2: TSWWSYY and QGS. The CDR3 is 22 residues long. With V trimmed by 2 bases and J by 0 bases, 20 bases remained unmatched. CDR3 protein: CALGEFPTVGWGIPTYTDKLIF. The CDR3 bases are TGTGCTCTTGGGGAATTTCCTACAGTAGGCTGGGGGATACCGACGTACACCGATAAACTCATCTTT.

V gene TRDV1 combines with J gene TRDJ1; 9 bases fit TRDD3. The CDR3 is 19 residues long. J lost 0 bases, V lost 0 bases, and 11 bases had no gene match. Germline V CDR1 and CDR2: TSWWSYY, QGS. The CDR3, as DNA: TGTGCTCTTGGGGAACTCGCTCCCTACTGGGGGAGGTACACCGATAAACTCATCTTT. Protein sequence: CALGELAPYWGRYTDKLIF.

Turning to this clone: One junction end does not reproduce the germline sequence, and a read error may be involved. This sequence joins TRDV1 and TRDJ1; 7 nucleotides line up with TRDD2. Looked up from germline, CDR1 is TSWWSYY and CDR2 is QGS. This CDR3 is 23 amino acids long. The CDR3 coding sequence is TGTGCTCTTGGGGAACTTCCCTTGCCTTCCTCCGTTCCACCGACTGCTGCCACCGATAAACTCACCTTT. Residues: CALGELPLPSSVPPTAATDKLTF.

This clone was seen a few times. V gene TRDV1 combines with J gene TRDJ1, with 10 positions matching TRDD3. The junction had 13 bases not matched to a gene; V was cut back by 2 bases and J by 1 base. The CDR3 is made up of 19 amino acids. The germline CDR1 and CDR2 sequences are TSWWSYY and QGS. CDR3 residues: CALGELSPWYWGITDKLIF. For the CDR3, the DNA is TGTGCTCTTGGGGAATTGTCCCCTTGGTACTGGGGGATCACCGATAAACTCATCTTT.

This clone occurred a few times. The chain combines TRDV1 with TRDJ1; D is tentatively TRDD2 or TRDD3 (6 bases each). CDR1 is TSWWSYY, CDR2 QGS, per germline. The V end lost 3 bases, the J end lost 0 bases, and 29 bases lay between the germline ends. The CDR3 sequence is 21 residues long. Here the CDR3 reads CALGDPPFPPVLGRYTDKLIF. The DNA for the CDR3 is TGTGCTCTTGGGGACCCTCCCTTCCCCCCAGTACTGGGTCGGTACACCGATAAACTCATCTTT.

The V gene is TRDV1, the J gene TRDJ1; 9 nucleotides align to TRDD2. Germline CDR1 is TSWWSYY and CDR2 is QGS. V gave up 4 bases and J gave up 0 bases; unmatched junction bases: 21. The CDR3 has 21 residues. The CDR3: CALGARPSYVPHWAHTDKLIF. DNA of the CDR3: TGTGCTCTTGGGGCCCGACCTTCCTACGTCCCCCACTGGGCGCACACCGATAAACTCATCTTT.